These 10 T cell receptor beta chains originate from one sample sequenced in a study of identifying expanded T cells in peripheral blood. Using immunoSEQ multiplex PCR, the repertoire was profiled, and TCRdb retains in-frame clones only, with some absent. The table includes over 65,000 clones, about 87% detected once. Specimen: blood. Receptor source: a person aged 18-70 years in good health.

This clone was found a few times. This chain connects TRBV25-1 to TRBJ1-2; a weak D match, TRBD1 (6 bases). The CDR3 runs to 15 residues. CDR1 and CDR2 (germline): MGHDK, SYGVNS. Trimming cost V 8 bases and J 4 bases, with 20 bases left between them. The DNA for the CDR3 is TGTGCCAGCCACGGGGTGGGGGCCGGCTCCTATGGCTACACCTTC. It yields the protein CASHGVGAGSYGYTF.

The chain employs TRBV9 and TRBJ1-1; D gene unclear. Trimming left V 1 base short and J 5 bases short, with 15 bases between. CDR1 is SGDLS and CDR2 is YYNGEE in the germline V gene. The CDR3 consists of 15 residues. The CDR3 region has the DNA TGTGCCAGCAGCGTATATTCAGGAATAGGGACTGAAGCTTTCTTT. Translation: CASSVYSGIGTEAFF.

This chain links TRBV19 with TRBJ1-3; no firm D call. The ends were cut back, 3 bases at V and 2 bases at J, with 2 bases in the middle. This CDR3 has 12 amino acids. Looked up from germline, CDR1 is LNHDA and CDR2 is SQIVND (reference sequence). CDR3 DNA: TGTGCCAGTAGTATCGCTGGAAACACCATATATTTT. It specifies CASSIAGNTIYF.

The chain has TRBV4-1 and TRBJ2-1; 7 bases are shared with TRBD1. Per the germline V gene, CDR1 is MGHRA and CDR2 is YSYEKL. With 0 bases clipped from V and 7 bases from J, the junction kept 6 bases outside the gene matches. The length of the CDR3 is 15 residues. The CDR3 here is CASSQEATGWNEQFF. For the CDR3, the DNA is TGCGCCAGCAGCCAAGAGGCGACAGGGTGGAATGAGCAGTTCTTC.

This chain uses TRBV5-1 with TRBJ1-5; D may be TRBD1 (5 bases). Per the germline V gene, CDR1 is SGHRS and CDR2 is YFSETQ. The germline V and J ends were trimmed by 0 bases and 4 bases, with 8 bases remaining between them. The CDR3 totals 14 residues. The CDR3 bases are TGCGCCAGCAGCTTGGGTTCAGGGAATCAGCCCCAGCATTTT. Encoded protein: CASSLGSGNQPQHF.

The chain employs TRBV5-4 and TRBJ1-2; possibly TRBD1 for D (5 bases). Germline V gene data show CDR1 as SGHNT and CDR2 as YYREEE (reference sequence). This CDR3 has 14 residues. Trimming pared 2 bases from V and 9 bases from J, leaving 17 bases between. The DNA of the CDR3 is TGTGCCAGCAGCTTAATTGCAGGGCCGGGCCGCTACACCTTC. Protein sequence: CASSLIAGPGRYTF. Full variable domain (missing parts from reference TRBV5-4 and TRBJ1-2): ETGVTQSPTHLIKTRGQQVTLRCSSQSGHNTVSWYQQALGQGPQFIFQYYREEENGRGNFPPRFSGLQFPNYSSELNVNALELDDSALYLCASSLIAGPGRYTFGSGTRLTVV.

The chain couples TRBV2 to TRBJ2-2; D is uncertain. CDR1 and CDR2 from the germline V gene are SNHLY and FYNNEI. The V gene lost 6 bases and the J gene lost 4 bases, with 15 bases spanning the gap. The length of the CDR3 is 15 residues. CDR3 sequence reads: CASRADVAGTGELFF. CDR3 DNA: TGTGCCAGCAGGGCGGACGTCGCAGGCACCGGGGAGCTGTTTTTT.

The gene calls are TRBV7-3 and TRBJ2-1; TRBD1 or TRBD2 may be the D gene (5 bases each). This CDR3 contains 15 residues. V lost 5 bases and J 10 bases, leaving 21 bases between the germline ends. Looked up from germline, CDR1 is SGHTA and CDR2 is FQGTGA. DNA of the CDR3: TGTGCCAGCAGCCTTGGGGCCAGCGGAGGCCACGAGCAGTTCTTC. The encoded protein is CASSLGASGGHEQFF. Complete variable domain (other parts from reference TRBV7-3 and TRBJ2-1): GAGVSQTPSNKVTEKGKYVELRCDPISGHTALYWYRQSLGQGPEFLIYFQGTGAADDSGLPNDRFFAVRPEGSVSTLKIQRTERGDSAVYLCASSLGASGGHEQFFGPGTRLTVL.

V gene TRBV5-1 combines with J gene TRBJ2-7, with D possibly called TRBD1 or TRBD2 (6 bases each). Trimming shortened V by 4 bases and J by 6 bases, and 20 bases separated the two germline ends. Germline V lookup: CDR1 SGHRS, CDR2 YFSETQ. This CDR3 has 15 amino acids. The chain's CDR3 is CASSPVGTGAGEQYF. The CDR3 DNA follows: TGCGCCAGCAGCCCGGTTGGAACGGGGGCGGGCGAGCAGTACTTC.

The CDR3 reads CASSPPTESNYGYTF. In DNA form, the CDR3 reads TGTGCCAGCTCACCCCCGACAGAGTCTAACTATGGCTACACCTTC. The chain carries TRBV18 and TRBJ1-2, with D possibly matching TRBD1 (5 bases). The CDR3 spans 15 residues. The V end was cut by 3 bases, the J end by 0 bases, with 11 bases between. The germline gives CDR1 KGHSH, CDR2 LQKENI.